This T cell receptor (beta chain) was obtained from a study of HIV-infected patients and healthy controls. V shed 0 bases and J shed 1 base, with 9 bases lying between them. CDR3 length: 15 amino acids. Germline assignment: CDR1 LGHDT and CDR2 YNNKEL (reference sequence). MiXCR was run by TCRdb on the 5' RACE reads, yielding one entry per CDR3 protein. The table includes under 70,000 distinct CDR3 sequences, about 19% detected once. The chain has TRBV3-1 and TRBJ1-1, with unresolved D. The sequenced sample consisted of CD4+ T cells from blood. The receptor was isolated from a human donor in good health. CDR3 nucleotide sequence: TGTGCCAGCAGCCAAGAGAGGCGGAGGAACACTGAAGCTTTCTTT. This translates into CASSQERRRNTEAFF.